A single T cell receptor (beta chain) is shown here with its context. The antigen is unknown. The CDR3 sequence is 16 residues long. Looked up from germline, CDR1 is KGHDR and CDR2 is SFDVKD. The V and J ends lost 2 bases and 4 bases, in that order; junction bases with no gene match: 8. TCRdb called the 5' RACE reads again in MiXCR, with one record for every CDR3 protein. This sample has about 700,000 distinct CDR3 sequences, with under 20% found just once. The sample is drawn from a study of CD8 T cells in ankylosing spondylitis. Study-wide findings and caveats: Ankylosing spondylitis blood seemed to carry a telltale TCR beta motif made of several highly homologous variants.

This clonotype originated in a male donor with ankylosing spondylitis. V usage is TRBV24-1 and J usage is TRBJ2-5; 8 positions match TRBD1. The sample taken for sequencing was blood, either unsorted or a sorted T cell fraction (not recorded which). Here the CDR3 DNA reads TGTGCCACCAGTGATTCCCTACAGGGGGGTAGAGAGACCCAGTACTTC. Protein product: CATSDSLQGGRETQYF.